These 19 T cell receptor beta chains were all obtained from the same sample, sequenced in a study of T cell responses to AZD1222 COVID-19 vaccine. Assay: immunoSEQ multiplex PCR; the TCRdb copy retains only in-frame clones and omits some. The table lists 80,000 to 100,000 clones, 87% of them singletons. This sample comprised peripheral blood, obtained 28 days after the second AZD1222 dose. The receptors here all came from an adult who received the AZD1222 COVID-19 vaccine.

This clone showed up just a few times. CDR3 coding DNA: TGTGCCAGCAGTTACAATCAGGGCCACGAGCAGTACTTC. It is translated as CASSYNQGHEQYF. The chain couples TRBV6-5 to TRBJ2-7; TRBD1 is a possible D gene (5 bases). This CDR3 has 13 amino acids. V lost 2 bases, J lost 5 bases, and 10 bases lay in between. Germline CDR1 MNHEY, CDR2 SVGAGI.

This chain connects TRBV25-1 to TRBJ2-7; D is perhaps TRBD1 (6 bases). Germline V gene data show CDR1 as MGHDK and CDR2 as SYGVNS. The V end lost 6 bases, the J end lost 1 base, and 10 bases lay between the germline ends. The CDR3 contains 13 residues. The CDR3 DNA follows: TGTGCCAGCAGAAGGGGGACATCCTACGAGCAGTACTTC. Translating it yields CASRRGTSYEQYF.

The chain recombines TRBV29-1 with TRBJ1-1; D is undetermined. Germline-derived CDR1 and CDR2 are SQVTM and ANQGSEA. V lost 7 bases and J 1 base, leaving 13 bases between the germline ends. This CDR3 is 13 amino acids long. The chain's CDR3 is CSASAPGNTEAFF. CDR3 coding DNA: TGCAGCGCCTCGGCGCCGGGGAACACTGAAGCTTTCTTT.

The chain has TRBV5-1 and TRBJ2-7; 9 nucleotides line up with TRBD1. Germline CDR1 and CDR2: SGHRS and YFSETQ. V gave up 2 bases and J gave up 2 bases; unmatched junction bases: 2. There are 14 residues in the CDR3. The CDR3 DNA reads TGCGCCAGCAGCTTAGGGACAGGGCCCTACGAGCAGTACTTC. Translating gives CASSLGTGPYEQYF.

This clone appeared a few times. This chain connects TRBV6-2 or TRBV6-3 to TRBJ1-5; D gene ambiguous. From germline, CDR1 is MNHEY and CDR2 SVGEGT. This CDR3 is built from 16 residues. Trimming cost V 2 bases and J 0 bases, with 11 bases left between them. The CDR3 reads CASSYIQTHSNQPQHF. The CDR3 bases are TGTGCCAGCAGTTACATTCAGACCCATAGCAATCAGCCCCAGCATTTT.

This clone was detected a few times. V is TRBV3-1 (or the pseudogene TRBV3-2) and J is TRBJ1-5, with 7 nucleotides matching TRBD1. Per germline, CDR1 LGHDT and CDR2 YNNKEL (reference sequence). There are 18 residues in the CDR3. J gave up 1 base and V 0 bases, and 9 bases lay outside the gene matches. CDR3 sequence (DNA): TGTGCCAGCAGCCAAGATCCCCTAGGGGGCAGGAGCAATCAGCCCCAGCATTTT. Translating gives CASSQDPLGGRSNQPQHF.

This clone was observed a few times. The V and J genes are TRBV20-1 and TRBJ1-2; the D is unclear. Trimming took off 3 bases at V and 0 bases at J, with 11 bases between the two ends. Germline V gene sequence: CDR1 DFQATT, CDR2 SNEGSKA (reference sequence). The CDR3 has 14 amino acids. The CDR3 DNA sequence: TGCAGTGCTAGTGGCAGTAGCTCTAACTATGGCTACACCTTC. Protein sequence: CSASGSSSNYGYTF.

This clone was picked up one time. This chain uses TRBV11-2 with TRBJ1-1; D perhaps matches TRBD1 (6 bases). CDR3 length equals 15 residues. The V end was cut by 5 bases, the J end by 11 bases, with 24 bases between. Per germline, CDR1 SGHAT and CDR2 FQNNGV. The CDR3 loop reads CASSPIRGDGGKAFF. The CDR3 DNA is TGTGCCAGCAGCCCCATTAGGGGGGATGGGGGTAAGGCTTTCTTT.

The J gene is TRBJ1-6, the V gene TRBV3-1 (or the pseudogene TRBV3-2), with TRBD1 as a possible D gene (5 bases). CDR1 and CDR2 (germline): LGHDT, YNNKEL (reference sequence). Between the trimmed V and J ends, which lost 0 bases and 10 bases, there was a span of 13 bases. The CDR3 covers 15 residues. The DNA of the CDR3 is TGTGCCAGCAGCCAAGAAAGAGGGGCATGGTCACCCCTCCACTTT. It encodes CASSQERGAWSPLHF.

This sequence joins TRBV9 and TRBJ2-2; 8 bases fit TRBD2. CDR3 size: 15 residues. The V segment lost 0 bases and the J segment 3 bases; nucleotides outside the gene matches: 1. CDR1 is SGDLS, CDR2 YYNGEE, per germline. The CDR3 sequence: CASSVAGGDTGELFF. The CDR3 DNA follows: TGTGCCAGCAGCGTAGCGGGGGGGGACACCGGGGAGCTGTTTTTT.

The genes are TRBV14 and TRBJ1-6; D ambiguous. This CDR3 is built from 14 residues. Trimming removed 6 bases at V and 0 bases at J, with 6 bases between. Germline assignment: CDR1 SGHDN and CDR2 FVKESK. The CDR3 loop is CASSVSSYNSPLHF. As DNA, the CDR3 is TGTGCCAGCAGTGTGAGCTCCTATAATTCACCCCTCCACTTT.

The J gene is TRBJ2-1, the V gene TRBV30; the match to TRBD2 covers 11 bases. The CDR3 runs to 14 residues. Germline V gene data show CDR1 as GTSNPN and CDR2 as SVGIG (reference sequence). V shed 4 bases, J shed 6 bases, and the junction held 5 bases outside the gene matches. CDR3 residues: CAWNSGTSGNEQFF. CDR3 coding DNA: TGTGCCTGGAACTCCGGGACTAGCGGCAATGAGCAGTTCTTC. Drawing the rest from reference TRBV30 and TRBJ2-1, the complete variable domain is SQTIHQWPATLVQPVGSPLSLECTVEGTSNPNLYWYRQAAGRGLQLLFYSVGIGQISSEVPQNLSASRPQDRQFILSSKKLLLSDSGFYLCAWNSGTSGNEQFFGPGTRLTVL.

The CDR3 is CASSLSGTQYF. In DNA, the CDR3 is TGTGCCAGCAGTTTATCGGGGACCCAGTACTTC. V usage is TRBV12-3 or TRBV12-4 and J usage is TRBJ2-5; D unresolved. The ends were cut back, 2 bases at V and 7 bases at J, with 5 bases in the middle. The length of the CDR3 is 11 residues.

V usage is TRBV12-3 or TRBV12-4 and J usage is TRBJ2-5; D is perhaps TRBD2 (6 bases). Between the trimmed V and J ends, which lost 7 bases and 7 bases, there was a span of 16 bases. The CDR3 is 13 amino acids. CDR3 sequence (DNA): TGTGCCAGCATACCCTCCGGGAGCGGGACCCAGTACTTC. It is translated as CASIPSGSGTQYF.

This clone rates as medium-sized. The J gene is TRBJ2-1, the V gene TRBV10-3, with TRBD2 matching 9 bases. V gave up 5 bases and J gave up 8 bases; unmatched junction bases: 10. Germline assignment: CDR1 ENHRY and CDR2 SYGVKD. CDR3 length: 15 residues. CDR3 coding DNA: TGTGCCATCAGTACCGGGACTAGCCCCGCCCATGAGCAGTTCTTC. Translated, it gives CAISTGTSPAHEQFF.

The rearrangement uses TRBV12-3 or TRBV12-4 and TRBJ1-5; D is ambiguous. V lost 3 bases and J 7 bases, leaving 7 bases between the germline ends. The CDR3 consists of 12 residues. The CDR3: CASSFRRQPQHF. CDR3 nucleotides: TGTGCCAGCAGTTTCAGGAGACAGCCCCAGCATTTT.

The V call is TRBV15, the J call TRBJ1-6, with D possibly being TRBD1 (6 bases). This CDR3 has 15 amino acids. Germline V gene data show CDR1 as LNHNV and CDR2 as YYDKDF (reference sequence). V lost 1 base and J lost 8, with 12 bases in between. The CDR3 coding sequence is TGTGCCACCAGCAGAGGCCGGGGGCCGGATTCACCCCTCCACTTT. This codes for CATSRGRGPDSPLHF.

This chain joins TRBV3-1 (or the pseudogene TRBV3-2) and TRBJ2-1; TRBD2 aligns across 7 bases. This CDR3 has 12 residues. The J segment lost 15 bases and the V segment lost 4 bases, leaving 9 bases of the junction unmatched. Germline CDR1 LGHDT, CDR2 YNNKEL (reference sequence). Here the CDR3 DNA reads TGTGCCAGCAGCCTCGGACTAGGTAGCCTGTTCTTC. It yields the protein CASSLGLGSLFF.

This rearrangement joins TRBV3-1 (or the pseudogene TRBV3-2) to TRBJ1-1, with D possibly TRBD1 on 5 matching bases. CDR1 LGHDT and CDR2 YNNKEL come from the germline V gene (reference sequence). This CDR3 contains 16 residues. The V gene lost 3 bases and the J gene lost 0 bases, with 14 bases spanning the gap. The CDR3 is CASSHPGGTVNTEAFF. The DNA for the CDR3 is TGTGCCAGCAGCCATCCTGGAGGGACCGTGAACACTGAAGCTTTCTTT.